The 21 T cell receptor beta chains reported below all come from one sample, sequenced in a study of T-cell memory formation after mild COVID-19. TCRdb analysed the 5' RACE reads with MiXCR anew, one entry per CDR3 protein. The sample includes about 560,000 distinct CDR3 sequences, approximately 15% of them seen just once. Input material: PBMCs or a T cell subset sorted from them (not recorded which). All receptors come from an adult woman who had mild COVID-19 (a few samples of this study predate the infection). Cell type and time point are not known.

This clonotype was counted between two and nine times. CDR3 loop: CAISEETYEQYF. Here the CDR3 DNA reads TGTGCCATCAGTGAGGAGACCTACGAGCAGTACTTC. The V gene is TRBV10-3, the J gene TRBJ2-7; no clear D gene. The V and J ends lost 2 bases and 2 bases respectively, with 4 bases between them. The CDR3 extends over 12 amino acids. Germline V gene data show CDR1 as ENHRY and CDR2 as SYGVKD.

The rearrangement joins TRBV4-1 to TRBJ2-3, with D uncertain. The CDR3 runs 15 residues. Trimming cost V 2 bases and J 1 base, with 10 bases left between them. The germline V gene has CDR1 MGHRA and CDR2 YSYEKL. The CDR3 nucleotides read TGCGCCAGCAGCCAAACCCCACTCGGCACAGATACGCAGTATTTT. Its translation is CASSQTPLGTDTQYF.

The sample holds a few counts of this clonotype. This rearrangement joins TRBV4-1 to TRBJ2-5; D gene unclear. Trimming pared 0 bases from V and 3 bases from J, leaving 11 bases between. Germline assignment: CDR1 MGHRA and CDR2 YSYEKL. The CDR3 extends over 15 amino acids. Written as DNA, the CDR3 is TGCGCCAGCAGCCAAGATCCTCTTCGAAAAGAGACCCAGTACTTC. Its translation: CASSQDPLRKETQYF.

This clonotype has just a few counts. The chain joins TRBV18 to TRBJ2-1; D is possibly TRBD2 (5 bases). V was shortened by 2 bases and J by 5 bases, with 16 bases between the two germline ends. Per the germline V gene, CDR1 is KGHSH and CDR2 is LQKENI. The length of the CDR3 is 16 residues. CDR3 sequence reads: CASSPEGTISDNEQFF. The CDR3 nucleotides read TGTGCCAGCTCACCAGAGGGTACGATTTCCGACAATGAGCAGTTCTTC.

This clonotype was seen more than once but under ten times. The chain couples TRBV7-9 to TRBJ1-1; maybe TRBD1 (5 bases). Trimming took 3 bases from V and 3 from J, leaving 11 bases between them. Per germline, CDR1 SEHNR and CDR2 FQNEAQ (reference sequence). CDR3 length: 14 amino acids. CDR3 amino acids: CASSFGGGDTEAFF. CDR3 nucleotide sequence: TGTGCCAGCAGCTTTGGCGGAGGGGACACTGAAGCTTTCTTT.

In this sample, this clonotype turned up a few times. The chain uses TRBV4-3 and TRBJ2-1; the D gene could be TRBD1 or TRBD2 (7 bases each). Between the trimmed V and J ends, which lost 4 bases and 4 bases, there was a span of 14 bases. The CDR3 extends over 15 amino acids. Germline V gene sequence: CDR1 LGHNA, CDR2 YSLEER. CDR3 sequence: CASSPQGGAYNEQFF. The CDR3 DNA is TGCGCCAGCAGCCCCCAGGGGGGGGCTTACAATGAGCAGTTCTTC.

The chain employs TRBV20-1 and TRBJ2-5, with unresolved D. V was pared by 5 bases and J by 5 bases, with 15 bases between. This CDR3 comprises 13 residues. Looked up from germline, CDR1 is DFQATT and CDR2 is SNEGSKA (reference sequence). The CDR3 sequence: CSAHPTKRETQYF. In DNA form, the CDR3 reads TGCAGTGCTCACCCAACTAAGAGGGAGACCCAGTACTTC.

This clonotype was observed a few times. This chain joins TRBV5-4 and TRBJ2-6; 13 positions match TRBD2. The J segment lost 5 bases and the V segment lost 4 bases, leaving 12 bases of the junction unmatched. Germline V gene data show CDR1 as SGHNT and CDR2 as YYREEE (reference sequence). CDR3 size: 19 residues. The CDR3 is CASSARTSGGLGWANVLTF. The CDR3 nucleotides read TGTGCCAGCAGCGCTCGGACTAGCGGGGGCCTGGGATGGGCCAACGTCCTGACTTTC.

This clonotype was counted only a few times. The chain joins TRBV5-1 to TRBJ1-5, with 9 bases lining up with TRBD1. Germline trimming cut 3 bases from V and 7 bases from J; bases unmatched to any gene: 8. From germline, CDR1 is SGHRS and CDR2 YFSETQ. This CDR3 has 15 amino acids. The CDR3 loop is CASSSGQGESQPQHF. The CDR3 coding sequence is TGCGCCAGCAGCTCGGGACAGGGAGAATCCCAGCCCCAGCATTTT.

The gene calls are TRBV29-1 and TRBJ2-3; D possibly corresponds to TRBD2 (6 bases). Germline-derived CDR1 and CDR2 are SQVTM and ANQGSEA. Between the trimmed V and J ends, which lost 8 bases and 3 bases, there was a span of 15 bases. The CDR3 runs 13 residues. CDR3 sequence: CSQGGGLTDTQYF. The CDR3 nucleotides are TGCAGCCAGGGTGGGGGGTTGACAGATACGCAGTATTTT.

This clonotype was seen more than once but under ten times. V is TRBV29-1 and J is TRBJ2-7; 14 bases match TRBD2. CDR3 size: 20 residues. Trimming cost V 4 bases and J 0 bases; bases outside gene matches: 17. The germline CDR1 and CDR2 sequences are SQVTM and ANQGSEA. The CDR3 is CSVAMSMGLAGAPASYEQYF. The CDR3 DNA reads as TGCAGCGTTGCAATGTCCATGGGACTAGCGGGAGCCCCCGCCTCCTACGAGCAGTACTTC.

In its sample, this clonotype was seen a few times. The chain uses TRBV7-2 and TRBJ2-1; D call uncertain. This CDR3 has 11 residues. The germline gives CDR1 SGHTA, CDR2 FQGNSA. The V end lost 5 bases, the J end lost 6 bases, and 5 bases lay between the germline ends. Here the CDR3 DNA reads TGTGCCAGCAGCCAGTCCAATGAGCAGTTCTTC. Translating it yields CASSQSNEQFF.

V and J are TRBV14 and TRBJ1-2; D is unclear. The CDR3 extends over 15 amino acids. In germline, CDR1 is SGHDN, CDR2 FVKESK. V was clipped by 0 bases and J by 8 bases, with 16 bases between them. DNA of the CDR3: TGTGCCAGCAGCCAAGATCATAGTAACTTGGGGGGCTACACCTTC. Its protein product is CASSQDHSNLGGYTF.

This rearrangement joins TRBV15 to TRBJ2-2; D gene unclear. CDR1 is LNHNV and CDR2 is YYDKDF in the germline V gene (reference sequence). The CDR3 is 16 residues long. V was pared by 0 bases and J by 0 bases, with 8 bases between. CDR3 in amino acids: CATSRERTTNTGELFF. The CDR3 coding sequence is TGTGCCACCAGCAGAGAGAGGACCACGAACACCGGGGAGCTGTTTTTT. The full variable domain, with the rest looked up from reference TRBV15 and TRBJ2-2, is DAMVIQNPRYQVTQFGKPVTLSCSQTLNHNVMYWYQQKSSQAPKLLFHYYDKDFNNEADTPDNFQSRRPNTSFCFLDIRSPGLGDTAMYLCATSRERTTNTGELFFGEGSRLTVL.

The V gene is TRBV6-5, the J gene TRBJ1-1; D is undetermined. The CDR3 is made up of 14 amino acids. The ends were cut back, 7 bases at V and 4 bases at J, with 16 bases in the middle. Germline loops: CDR1 MNHEY, CDR2 SVGAGI. In nucleotides, the CDR3 is TGTGCCAGCACCCGGCCCCCTGGTTTCACTGAAGCTTTCTTT. This codes for CASTRPPGFTEAFF.

J is TRBJ2-7 and V is TRBV21-1. TRBV21-1 has pseudogene status. The CDR3 is made up of 11 amino acids. The CDR3 reads CASRPLREQYF. The DNA for the CDR3 is TGTGCCAGCCGCCCACTAAGGGAGCAGTACTTC.

The rearrangement joins TRBV7-9 to TRBJ2-3; perhaps D is TRBD1 or TRBD2 (5 bases each). Per the germline V gene, CDR1 is SEHNR and CDR2 is FQNEAQ (reference sequence). Trimming took off 5 bases at V and 0 bases at J, with 27 bases between the two ends. The CDR3 runs to 20 residues. In DNA, the CDR3 is TGTGCCAGCAGCCCTTACGGGGCCCGTGGGACCCGATGGAGCACAGATACGCAGTATTTT. Translating it yields CASSPYGARGTRWSTDTQYF.

This clonotype has ten or more counts. This chain connects TRBV10-3 to TRBJ2-2; D call uncertain. CDR1 ENHRY and CDR2 SYGVKD come from the germline V gene. This CDR3 has 12 amino acids. Trimming took 9 bases from V and 0 from J, leaving 5 bases between them. The CDR3 region is CAIRPNTGELFF. The CDR3 DNA follows: TGTGCCATTAGGCCGAACACCGGGGAGCTGTTTTTT.

This clonotype was observed a handful of times. The chain uses TRBV6-6 and TRBJ2-1, with 7 bases that match TRBD1. The ends lost 5 bases at V and 7 bases at J; junction bases unmatched: 5. The CDR3 is 13 amino acids. Germline loops: CDR1 MNHNY, CDR2 SVGAGI (reference sequence). CDR3 sequence: CASSGDSINEQFF. CDR3 DNA sequence: TGTGCCAGCAGTGGGGACAGTATAAATGAGCAGTTCTTC.

This clonotype was found a few times. The genes are TRBV6-1 and TRBJ1-2; TRBD1 agrees at 10 bases. The CDR3 loop spans 16 amino acids. The germline V gene has CDR1 MNHNS and CDR2 SASEGT. V lost 7 bases and J lost 6; bases outside the gene matches: 14. The CDR3: CASKHTKTGGSHGYTF. CDR3 coding DNA: TGTGCCAGCAAACACACGAAGACAGGGGGCTCTCATGGCTACACCTTC.

This clonotype was counted only a few times. The chain uses TRBV6-5 and TRBJ1-5; 7 nucleotides line up with TRBD1. Germline CDR1 is MNHEY and CDR2 is SVGAGI. The CDR3 loop spans 15 amino acids. With 6 bases clipped from V and 6 bases from J, the junction kept 11 bases outside the gene matches. In DNA form, the CDR3 reads TGTGCCAGCAGCCTCCACAGGGGTAAGATTCAGCCCCAGCATTTT. Protein product: CASSLHRGKIQPQHF.